This note documents a single TCR beta chain sequence. Its antigen is unidentified. Other nucleotide sequences in the sample specify the same CDR3. The table came from immunoSEQ multiplex PCR; TCRdb's copy has only in-frame clones and leaves some out. Of under 75,000 clones in the sample, 80% to 95% were seen once. This entry is derived from a study of OX40 agonist ivuxolimab in advanced cancers. Findings and caveats of the study: Dosing at 0.1 to 3.0 mg/kg was accompanied by clonal expansion of CD4+ and CD8+ blood T cells by week 6. Among the lowest peripheral clonal expansion occurred in 0.1-3.0 mg/kg partial responders.

Looked up from germline, CDR1 is SEHNR and CDR2 is FQNEAQ (reference sequence). The CDR3 contains 13 residues. With 5 bases removed from V and 0 bases from J, the gap between germline ends came to 8 bases. This sequence originates from an adult with an advanced solid tumor such as melanoma, head and neck, liver or kidney cancer. The rearrangement uses TRBV7-9 and TRBJ2-7; tentatively, D is TRBD1 (5 bases). The material was CD4+ or CD8+ T cells sorted from blood, obtained in a trial of the OX40 agonist ivuxolimab. This chain's CDR3 is CASSPDSSYEQYF. CDR3 bases: TGTGCCAGCAGCCCCGACAGCTCCTACGAGCAGTACTTC. The whole variable domain, remainder taken from reference TRBV7-9 and TRBJ2-7, is DTGVSQNPRHKITKRGQNVTFRCDPISEHNRLYWYRQTLGQGPEFLTYFQNEAQLEKSRLLSDRFSAERPKGSFSTLEIQRTEQGDSAMYLCASSPDSSYEQYFGPGTRLTVT.